These T cell receptor beta chains were read from a single sample in a study of control samples from healthy donors and cancer patients. TCRdb keeps only in-frame clones here, not all; method: immunoSEQ multiplex PCR. The table includes tens of thousands of clones, around 85% detected once. Sequencing was performed on PBMCs. Source of these receptors: a woman aged 45 to 65 with lung cancer. Each CDR3 is given without its conserved first and last residue. Each record gives: J gene, V gene, CDR3 protein.

>TRBJ2-5|TRBV30
AWSQGGGGTQY
>TRBJ1-5|TRBV29-1
SVRSGGQPQH
>TRBJ1-6|TRBV28
ASSLFPGRSTLH
>TRBJ2-5|TRBV21-1
ASSWRCGAQETQY
>TRBJ2-1|TRBV7-2
ASSLVPSGGASYNEQF
>TRBJ1-1|TRBV28
ASSPLYTGGMNTEAF
>TRBJ2-7|TRBV12-3/TRBV12-4
ASSTGYYEQY
>TRBJ1-1|TRBV3-1/TRBV3-2
ASSLARGPTEAF
>TRBJ2-6|TRBV7-9
ASSQRTPDSGANVLT
>TRBJ1-6|TRBV13
ASSTGSYNSPLH
>TRBJ1-4|TRBV7-3
ASSLQGGTTNEKLF
>TRBJ2-3|TRBV6-6
ASSRGLAGGLDTQY
>TRBJ1-1|TRBV9
ASSVRGKGTEAF
>TRBJ1-2|TRBV24-1
ATSDVSSGYT
>TRBJ1-1|TRBV21-1
ASSQGSPYTEAF
>TRBJ2-3|TRBV24-1
ATSDVMTSGGITDTQY
>TRBJ2-2|TRBV27
ASSLRVTGELF
>TRBJ1-5|TRBV24-1
ATSDRDPRGDQPQH
>TRBJ1-5|TRBV9
ASSVGLGLGQPQH
>TRBJ1-4|TRBV9
ASSVHATNEKLF
>TRBJ2-1|TRBV5-1
ASSLEYGSGYNEQF
>TRBJ2-4|TRBV7-2
ASSLSPTLAKNIQY
>TRBJ1-3|TRBV5-6
ASSRRGFGNTIY
>TRBJ1-4|TRBV27
ASSLKADYLKLF
>TRBJ1-3|TRBV2
ASSGFFFSGNTIY
>TRBJ2-3|TRBV3-1/TRBV3-2
ASSQFAGTNTDTQY
>TRBJ2-7|TRBV2
AILTGEGYEQY
>TRBJ1-1|TRBV7-6
ASSLVGVGATEAF
>TRBJ2-1|TRBV18
ASSFVRAGTSGLREGYNEQF
>TRBJ2-3|TRBV7-9
ASSPPLLMTSSSTDTQY
>TRBJ2-7|TRBV28
ASSPGGPLYEQY
>TRBJ1-5|TRBV19
ASRGDEYQPQH
>TRBJ2-3|TRBV5-5
ASSLQPHPQSSTDTQY
>TRBJ1-2|TRBV19
ASSISEGYGYT
>TRBJ1-6|TRBV5-6
ASRNRVNNSPLH
>TRBJ2-1|TRBV2
ASTFYNEQF
>TRBJ1-1|TRBV11-3
ASSLGGNTEAF
>TRBJ2-7|TRBV29-1
SAKGQVYEQY
>TRBJ2-6|TRBV27
ASSSGLAGWLGANVLT
>TRBJ1-6|TRBV5-1
ASSLSQVYNSPLH
>TRBJ2-1|TRBV19
ASSMGGRGRDNEQF
>TRBJ2-7|TRBV5-8
ASSLEGTGFYEQY
>TRBJ2-3|TRBV11-2
ASSSTSGRHTQY
>TRBJ1-1|TRBV2
ASSESQNRYTEAF
>TRBJ2-4|TRBV18
ASSPPTKNIQY
>TRBJ1-2|TRBV7-9
ASSLRSSYGYT
>TRBJ1-2|TRBV6-4
ASSESGHANYGYT
>TRBJ2-5|TRBV27
ASSLRVTGSLQETQY
>TRBJ2-3|TRBV7-9
ASSSDRGQGDTQY
>TRBJ1-1|TRBV29-1
SVGGRTGGSTEAF
>TRBJ2-3|TRBV10-2
ASSPTDTDTQY
>TRBJ1-4|TRBV3-1/TRBV3-2
ASRTGQVDKLF
>TRBJ1-4|TRBV15
ATSRANEKLF
>TRBJ2-3|TRBV9
ASSVAFGGGADTQY
>TRBJ1-3|TRBV28
ASSGQDTSGNTIY
>TRBJ2-3|TRBV19
ASSIVRNDRTDTQY
>TRBJ2-1|TRBV29-1
SAGPGNYNEQF